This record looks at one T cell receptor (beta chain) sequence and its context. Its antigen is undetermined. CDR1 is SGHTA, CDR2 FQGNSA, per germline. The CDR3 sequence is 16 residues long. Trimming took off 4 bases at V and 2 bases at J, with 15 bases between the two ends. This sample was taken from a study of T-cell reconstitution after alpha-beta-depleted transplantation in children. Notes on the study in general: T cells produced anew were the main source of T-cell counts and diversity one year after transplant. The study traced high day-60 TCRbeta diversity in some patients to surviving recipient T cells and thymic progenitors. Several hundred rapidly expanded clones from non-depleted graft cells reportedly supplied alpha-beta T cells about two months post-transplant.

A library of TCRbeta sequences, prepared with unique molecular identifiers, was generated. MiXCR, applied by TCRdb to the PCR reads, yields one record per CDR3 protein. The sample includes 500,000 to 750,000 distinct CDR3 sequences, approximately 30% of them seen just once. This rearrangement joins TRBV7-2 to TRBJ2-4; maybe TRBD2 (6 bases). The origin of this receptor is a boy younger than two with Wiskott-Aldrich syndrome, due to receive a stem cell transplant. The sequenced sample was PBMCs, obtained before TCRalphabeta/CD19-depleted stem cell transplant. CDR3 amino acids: CASSSGGKGSKNIQYF. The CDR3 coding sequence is TGTGCCAGCAGCTCCGGGGGAAAGGGATCCAAAAACATTCAGTACTTC.